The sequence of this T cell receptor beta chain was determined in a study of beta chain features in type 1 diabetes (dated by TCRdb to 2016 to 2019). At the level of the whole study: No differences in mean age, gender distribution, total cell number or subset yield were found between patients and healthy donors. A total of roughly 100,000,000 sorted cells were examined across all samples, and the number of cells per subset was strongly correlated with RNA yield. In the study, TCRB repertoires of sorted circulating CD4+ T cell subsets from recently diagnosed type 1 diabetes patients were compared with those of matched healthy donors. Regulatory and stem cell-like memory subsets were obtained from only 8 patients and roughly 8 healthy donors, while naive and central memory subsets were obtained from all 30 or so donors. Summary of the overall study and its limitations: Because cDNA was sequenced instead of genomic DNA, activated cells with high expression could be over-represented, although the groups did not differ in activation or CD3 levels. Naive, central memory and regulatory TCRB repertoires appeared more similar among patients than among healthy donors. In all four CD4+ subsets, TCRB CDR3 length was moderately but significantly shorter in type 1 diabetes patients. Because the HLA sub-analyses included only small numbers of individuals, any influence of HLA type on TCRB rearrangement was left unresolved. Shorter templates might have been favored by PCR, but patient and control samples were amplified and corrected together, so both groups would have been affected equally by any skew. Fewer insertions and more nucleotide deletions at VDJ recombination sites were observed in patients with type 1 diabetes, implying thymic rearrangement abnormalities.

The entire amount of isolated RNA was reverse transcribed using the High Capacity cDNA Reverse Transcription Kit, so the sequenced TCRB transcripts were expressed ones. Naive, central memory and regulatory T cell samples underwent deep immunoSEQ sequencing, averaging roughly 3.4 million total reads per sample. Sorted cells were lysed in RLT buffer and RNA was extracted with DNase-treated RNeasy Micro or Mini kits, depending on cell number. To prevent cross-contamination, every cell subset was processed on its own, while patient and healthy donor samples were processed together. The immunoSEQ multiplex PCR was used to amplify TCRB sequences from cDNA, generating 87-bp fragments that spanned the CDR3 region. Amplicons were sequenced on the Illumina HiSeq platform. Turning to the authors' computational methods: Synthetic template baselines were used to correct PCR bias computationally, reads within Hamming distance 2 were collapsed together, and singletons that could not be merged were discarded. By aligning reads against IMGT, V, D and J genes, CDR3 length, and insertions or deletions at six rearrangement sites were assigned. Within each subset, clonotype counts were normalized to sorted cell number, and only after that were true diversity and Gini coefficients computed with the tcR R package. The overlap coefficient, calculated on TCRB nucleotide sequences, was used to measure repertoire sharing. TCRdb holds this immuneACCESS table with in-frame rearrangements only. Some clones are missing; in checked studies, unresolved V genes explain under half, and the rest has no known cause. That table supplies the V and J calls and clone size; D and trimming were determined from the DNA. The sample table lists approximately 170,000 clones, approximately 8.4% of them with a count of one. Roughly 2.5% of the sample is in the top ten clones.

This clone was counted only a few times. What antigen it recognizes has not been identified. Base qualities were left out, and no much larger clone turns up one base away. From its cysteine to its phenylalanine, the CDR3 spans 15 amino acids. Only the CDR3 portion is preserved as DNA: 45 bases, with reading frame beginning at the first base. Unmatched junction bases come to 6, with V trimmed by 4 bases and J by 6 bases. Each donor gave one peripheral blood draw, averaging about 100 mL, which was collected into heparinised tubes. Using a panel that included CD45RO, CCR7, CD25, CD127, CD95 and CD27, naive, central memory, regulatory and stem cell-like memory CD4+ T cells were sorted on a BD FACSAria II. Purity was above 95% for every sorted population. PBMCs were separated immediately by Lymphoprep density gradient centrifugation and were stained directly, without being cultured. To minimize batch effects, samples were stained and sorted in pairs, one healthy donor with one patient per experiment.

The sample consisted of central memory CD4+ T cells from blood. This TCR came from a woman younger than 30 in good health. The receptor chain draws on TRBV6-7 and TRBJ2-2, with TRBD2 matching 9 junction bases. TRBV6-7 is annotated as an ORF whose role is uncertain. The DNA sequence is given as TGTGCCAGCAGTTTTCAGCGGGGGGCCCCCGGGGAGCTGTTTTTT. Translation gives CASSFQRGAPGELFF.